A single sample gave rise to the 29 T cell receptor beta chains below, sequenced in a study of molecular identifiers for immune sequencing clone quantification. TCRdb reprocessed the PCR reads with MiXCR, giving one entry per CDR3 protein. The data hold under 650,000 distinct CDR3 sequences, with just under 20% observed a single time. Material for sequencing was naive CD8+ T cells from blood, with Jurkat cell RNA spiked in. Subset: FACS-sorted CD8+CD4-CCR7+CD45RA+ naive T cells. These TCRs come from a human donor in good health. Some libraries in this study had Jurkat cell RNA spiked in.

This clonotype was recorded at least ten times. The J gene is TRBJ2-2, the V gene TRBV5-6, with D uncertain. This CDR3 region has 16 residues. The germline CDR1 and CDR2 sequences are SGHDT and YYEEEE. Trimming shortened V by 0 bases and J by 1 base, and 10 bases separated the two germline ends. The CDR3 region is CASSLVSRLNTGELFF. The DNA of the CDR3 is TGTGCCAGCAGCTTGGTGTCCAGGTTGAACACCGGGGAGCTGTTTTTT.

This clonotype was picked up many times. This chain connects TRBV4-1 to TRBJ1-1; D uncertain. Germline CDR1 and CDR2: MGHRA and YSYEKL. This CDR3 has 13 amino acids. Trimming removed 4 bases from V and 0 bases from J, with 6 bases in between. The CDR3 loop reads CASSRTMNTEAFF. The DNA of the CDR3 is TGCGCCAGCAGCCGGACTATGAACACTGAAGCTTTCTTT.

In its sample, this clonotype was seen a few times. This sequence may be a read error, since a much larger clone differs from it by one base. The V call is TRBV5-3, the J call TRBJ2-7; possibly TRBD2 for D (6 bases). TRBV5-3 has ORF status, its function being uncertain. The V gene lost 8 bases and the J gene lost 3 bases, with 24 bases spanning the gap. The CDR3 is made up of 16 amino acids. The CDR3 nucleotides read TGTGCCAGCAAAATCTCTGGCGGGGCTAGGGACTACGAGCAGTACTTC. Its translation: CASKISGGARDYEQYF.

The table lists this clonotype with many counts. This chain uses TRBV9 with TRBJ1-1; tentative D call: TRBD1 (6 bases). The germline V gene encodes CDR1 SGDLS and CDR2 YYNGEE. The ends were cut back, 4 bases at V and 6 bases at J, with 10 bases in the middle. The CDR3 runs to 12 residues. The CDR3 protein is CASSSQGSEAFF. CDR3 sequence (DNA): TGTGCCAGCAGCTCCCAGGGGTCTGAAGCTTTCTTT.

This clonotype showed up many times. V gene TRBV7-3 combines with J gene TRBJ2-5; D is perhaps TRBD2 (6 bases). CDR1 is SGHTA, CDR2 FQGTGA, per germline. This CDR3 has 15 amino acids. V was shortened by 2 bases and J by 0 bases, with 10 bases between the two germline ends. CDR3 nucleotides: TGTGCCAGCAGCTTAGGTGGGGGGTACCAAGAGACCCAGTACTTC. Translating gives CASSLGGGYQETQYF.

This clonotype was counted between two and nine times. The junction differs from germline at one of its ends, possibly a read error. The CDR3 loop is CAGSLGRSSYEQYF. CDR3 in DNA: TGTGCCGGCAGTTTAGGACGGTCCTCCTACGAGCAGTACTTC. The rearrangement joins TRBV12-3 or TRBV12-4 to TRBJ2-7; D is ambiguous. This CDR3 region has 14 residues.

This clonotype was observed a few times. This chain uses TRBV7-9 with TRBJ2-7; TRBD2 matches 7 bases. CDR3 size: 15 residues. The junction had 14 bases not matched to a gene; V was cut back by 5 bases and J by 7 bases. Per germline, CDR1 SEHNR and CDR2 FQNEAQ (reference sequence). The CDR3 DNA reads TGTGCCAGCAGCGGCACCGGGACTAACCCTTGGGAGCAGTACTTC. Encoded protein: CASSGTGTNPWEQYF.

This chain joins TRBV27 and TRBJ2-3; D possibly corresponds to TRBD1 (6 bases). The CDR3 covers 14 residues. V dropped 3 bases and J dropped 10 bases, with 17 bases sitting between them. The germline V gene encodes CDR1 MNHEY and CDR2 SMNVEV (reference sequence). The CDR3 protein is CASSFLGGWDSQYF. The CDR3 DNA is TGTGCCAGCAGTTTCTTAGGGGGTTGGGATTCGCAGTATTTT.

Points on this clonotype: Possible read error: a much larger clone is one base away. The CDR3 protein is CASSNFVNTEAFF. For the CDR3, the DNA is TGTGCCAGTAGCAATTTCGTGAACACTGAAGCTTTCTTT. The chain couples TRBV19 to TRBJ1-1; D is undetermined. Trimming shortened V by 6 bases and J by 0 bases, and 8 bases separated the two germline ends. Germline values: CDR1 LNHDA, CDR2 SQIVND (reference sequence). This CDR3 is 13 amino acids long. Together with reference TRBV19 and TRBJ1-1, the CDR3 gives the full variable domain: DGGITQSPKYLFRKEGQNVTLSCEQNLNHDAMYWYRQDPGQGLRLIYYSQIVNDFQKGDIAEGYSVSREKKESFPLTVTSAQKNPTAFYLCASSNFVNTEAFFGQGTRLTVV.

V is TRBV2 and J is TRBJ1-5; 8 nucleotides match TRBD1. This CDR3 has 19 residues. Trimming cost V 2 bases and J 2 bases; bases outside gene matches: 14. The germline V gene encodes CDR1 SNHLY and CDR2 FYNNEI. The CDR3 reads CASSEPSTGALIGNQPQHF. The CDR3 DNA is TGTGCCAGCAGTGAACCTTCGACAGGGGCATTGATTGGCAATCAGCCCCAGCATTTT.

Many counts were recorded for this clonotype. The V gene is TRBV5-1, the J gene TRBJ1-1; no clear D gene. The V end was cut by 6 bases, the J end by 3 bases, with 15 bases between. The length of the CDR3 is 14 residues. The germline CDR1 and CDR2 sequences are SGHRS and YFSETQ. The CDR3 DNA follows: TGCGCCAGCACCCTAGGTTTCGGGGACACTGAAGCTTTCTTT. Its translation is CASTLGFGDTEAFF.

To note about this clonotype: Possible read error: a much larger clone is one base away. The chain joins TRBV9 to TRBJ1-4; 7 bases align to TRBD1. CDR1 and CDR2 from the germline V gene are SGDLS and YYNGEE. This CDR3 contains 14 residues. The CDR3 DNA sequence: TGTGCCGGCAGCTCCGACAGGGAAGGGGAAAAACTGTTTTTT. Translation: CAGSSDREGEKLFF.

Points on this clonotype: This may stem from a read error, because a much larger clone lies one nucleotide away. This chain links TRBV19 with TRBJ1-1; 7 bases agree with TRBD1. CDR3 length equals 15 residues. Germline CDR1 LNHDA, CDR2 SQIVND (reference sequence). The CDR3 loop reads CVSSPGTAPPYEAFF. The CDR3 coding sequence is TGTGTCAGTAGCCCGGGGACAGCCCCGCCGTATGAAGCTTTCTTT.

To note about this clonotype: At one of its ends the junction is not consistent with the germline gene, which may arise from a read error. The rearrangement links TRBV5-3 to TRBJ1-1; possibly TRBD1 for D (6 bases). TRBV5-3 is known as an ORF, though its function is uncertain. CDR3 size: 15 residues. CDR3 in DNA: TGTGCCAGCAGCTGGGGGACACCTGGAATCACTGAAGCTTTCTTT. Its translation: CASSWGTPGITEAFF.

This clonotype was observed at least ten times. The V call is TRBV7-2, the J call TRBJ2-7; 8 bases line up with TRBD1. The CDR3 is made up of 15 amino acids. Germline V gene data show CDR1 as SGHTA and CDR2 as FQGNSA. J lost 3 bases, V lost 1 base, and 5 bases had no gene match. Here the CDR3 reads CASSLEAGQVYEQYF. The CDR3 bases are TGTGCCAGCAGCTTAGAGGCGGGACAGGTCTACGAGCAGTACTTC.

Worth noting for this clonotype: Being one base from a much bigger clone, this may be a read error. V is TRBV6-5 and J is TRBJ2-7, with a tentative D call TRBD2 (6 bases). The CDR3 length is 14 residues. V gave up 2 bases and J gave up 6 bases, with 14 bases separating them. Germline assignment: CDR1 MNHEY and CDR2 SVGAGI. The CDR3 coding sequence is TGTGCCAGCAGTTACGGTGGCGGGACCTGCGAGCAGTACTTC. Translating it yields CASSYGGGTCEQYF.

The V call is TRBV20-1, the J call TRBJ2-1, with D possibly matching TRBD2 (6 bases). CDR1 is DFQATT, CDR2 SNEGSKA, per germline (reference sequence). The CDR3 has 13 residues. Trimming stripped 4 bases from V and 3 bases from J, with 10 bases between. The CDR3 DNA sequence: TGCAGTGCTAACCGGGGGAACTACAATGAGCAGTTCTTC. This gives the protein CSANRGNYNEQFF.

V gene TRBV7-9 combines with J gene TRBJ2-5; D assignment may be TRBD1 or TRBD2 (5 bases each). The germline V gene has CDR1 SEHNR and CDR2 FQNEAQ (reference sequence). V was trimmed by 3 bases and J by 5 bases, leaving 13 bases between them. This CDR3 contains 14 residues. The CDR3 is CASSLGDGTETQYF. As DNA, the CDR3 is TGTGCCAGCAGCTTGGGCGACGGGACGGAGACCCAGTACTTC.

Details on this clonotype: A read error is possible here, since a much larger clone lies one base away. This chain uses TRBV11-2 with TRBJ2-3, with 12 positions matching TRBD1. Trimming cost V 8 bases and J 5 bases; bases outside gene matches: 8. CDR1 is SGHAT, CDR2 FQNNGV, per germline. The CDR3 length is 15 residues. The CDR3 loop is CASGEGQGAGDTQYF. CDR3 coding DNA: TGTGCCAGCGGCGAGGGACAGGGGGCAGGAGATACGCAGTATTTT.

This clonotype was observed at least ten times. The chain is built from TRBV7-2 and TRBJ2-2; D gene uncertain. V lost 7 bases to trimming and J lost 7 bases, with 19 bases between them. The V gene's germline CDR1 is SGHTA and CDR2 FQGNSA. This CDR3 comprises 15 residues. The CDR3 DNA reads as TGTGCCAGCATCCCACAAATGGCTATCGGCGGGGAGCTGTTTTTT. Amino acids: CASIPQMAIGGELFF. Based on the CDR3 plus reference TRBV7-2 and TRBJ2-2, the full variable domain is GAGVSQSPSNKVTEKGKDVELRCDPISGHTALYWYRQSLGQGLEFLIYFQGNSAPDKSGLPSDRFSAERTGGSVSTLTIQRTQQEDSAVYLCASIPQMAIGGELFFGEGSRLTVL.

Remarks on this clonotype: This may come from a read error, since a much larger clone is one base off. This chain uses TRBV11-2 with TRBJ1-4; TRBD1 might be the D (6 bases). The length of the CDR3 is 17 residues. Germline V CDR1 and CDR2: SGHAT, FQNNGV. The CDR3 spells CAGSLSSRGWTNEKLFF. In nucleotides, the CDR3 is TGTGCCGGCAGCTTGTCATCCAGGGGTTGGACTAATGAAAAACTGTTTTTT.

At least ten counts were recorded for this clonotype. V usage is TRBV10-2 and J usage is TRBJ1-2; no clear D gene. This CDR3 region has 13 residues. The V end was cut by 3 bases, the J end by 5 bases, with 10 bases between. Per germline, CDR1 WSHSY and CDR2 SAAADI. The DNA for the CDR3 is TGCGCCAGCAGTGATGGGGTAGGGTATGGCTACACCTTC. This sequence encodes CASSDGVGYGYTF.

The V call is TRBV27, the J call TRBJ1-6; no clear D. The CDR3 has 17 residues. The germline V and J ends were trimmed by 2 bases and 2 bases, with 13 bases remaining between them. Germline V gene sequence: CDR1 MNHEY, CDR2 SMNVEV (reference sequence). The CDR3 region is CASSLTQNPTYNSPLHF. CDR3 sequence (DNA): TGTGCCAGCAGTTTAACACAAAACCCCACCTATAATTCACCCCTCCACTTT.

This clonotype appeared many times. V usage is TRBV14 and J usage is TRBJ2-3; D not resolved. The CDR3 has 12 amino acids. CDR1 is SGHDN, CDR2 FVKESK, per germline. The V end was cut by 4 bases, the J end by 6 bases, with 8 bases between. Here the CDR3 reads CASSRMSDTQYF. The CDR3 nucleotides are TGTGCCAGCAGCCGAATGTCGGATACGCAGTATTTT.

The sample holds many counts of this clonotype. The chain is built from TRBV4-2 and TRBJ2-7, with a weak D call TRBD2 (5 bases). Trimming took 0 bases from V and 0 from J, leaving 12 bases between them. Germline assignment: CDR1 LGHNA and CDR2 YNFKEQ. The CDR3 length is 16 residues. The CDR3 DNA reads as TGTGCCAGCAGCCAAGAATTCGGACTCGGCTCCTACGAGCAGTACTTC. Translating it yields CASSQEFGLGSYEQYF.

Concerning this clonotype itself: A much larger clonotype is one base distant, so this may be a read error. The gene calls are TRBV14 and TRBJ1-5; no definite D call. From germline, CDR1 is SGHDN and CDR2 FVKESK. Trimming left V 0 bases short and J 9 bases short, with 21 bases between. The CDR3 totals 17 residues. In DNA form, the CDR3 reads TGTGCCAGCAGCCAAGACGCCTTAGCAGAACTTGATCGGCCCCAGCATTTT. It yields the protein CASSQDALAELDRPQHF. Full variable domain (remainder filled in from reference TRBV14 and TRBJ1-5): EAGVTQFPSHSVIEKGQTVTLRCDPISGHDNLYWYRRVMGKEIKFLLHFVKESKQDESGMPNNRFLAERTGGTYSTLKVQPAELEDSGVYFCASSQDALAELDRPQHFGDGTRLSIL.

A note on this clonotype: A much larger clone differs by one base, so this may be a read error. The J gene is TRBJ1-5, the V gene TRBV27; D gene uncertain. V was pared by 5 bases and J by 4 bases, with 6 bases between. The CDR3 has 12 residues. From germline, CDR1 is MNHEY and CDR2 SMNVEV (reference sequence). The CDR3 reads CASSEMNQPQHF. The CDR3 DNA is TGTGCCAGCAGTGAGATGAATCAGCCCCAGCATTTT.

As regards this clonotype: This may arise from a read error, as a much more abundant clone is one base away. The gene calls are TRBV30 and TRBJ2-7; 8 bases align to TRBD1. The germline CDR1 and CDR2 sequences are GTSNPN and SVGIG (reference sequence). The CDR3 length is 13 residues. This CDR3 reads CAWETGESYEQCF. DNA of the CDR3: TGTGCCTGGGAGACAGGGGAATCCTACGAGCAGTGCTTC.

This clonotype was counted ten times or more. The chain has TRBV7-9 and TRBJ2-7; 8 bases match TRBD2. Unmatched junction bases numbered 15, after V lost 3 bases and J lost 2 bases. The CDR3 consists of 18 residues. Germline V gene sequence: CDR1 SEHNR, CDR2 FQNEAQ (reference sequence). CDR3 residues: CASSFPREWHSGAYEQYF. The CDR3 bases are TGTGCCAGCAGCTTCCCCAGGGAGTGGCATAGCGGGGCCTACGAGCAGTACTTC. Together with reference TRBV7-9 and TRBJ2-7, the CDR3 gives the full variable domain: DTGVSQNPRHKITKRGQNVTFRCDPISEHNRLYWYRQTLGQGPEFLTYFQNEAQLEKSRLLSDRFSAERPKGSFSTLEIQRTEQGDSAMYLCASSFPREWHSGAYEQYFGPGTRLTVT.